This T cell receptor (beta chain) emerged from a study of Ad26.COV2.S vaccination and SARS-CoV-2 variants. In the study overall: The donor participated in the COV1001 trial, in its Ad26.COV2.S arm. By the intramuscular route, Ad26.COV2.S was given once, or twice 56 days apart.

This clone came up a few times. Antigen: not known. This sample also contains other DNA sequences that code for the same CDR3. Data came from immunoSEQ multiplex PCR; TCRdb stores just in-frame clones and leaves some out. Here the sample spans 350,000 to 450,000 clones, roughly 80% being singletons. Study findings and constraints: Vaccine recipients showed a spike-specific TCR breadth that was higher than in placebo recipients.

Noted treatment: roughly 18 received Ad26.COV2.S at low or high dose, single or two shots; roughly five received placebo; per-sample allocation not given. It was on day 63 after the first vaccine or placebo injection that samples were taken. The shot given was an Ad26 vector that makes Wuhan-strain SARS-CoV-2 spike. Per germline, CDR1 SQVTM and CDR2 ANQGSEA. CDR3 length equals 11 residues. V lost 3 bases, J lost 6 bases, and 7 bases lay in between. The material sequenced was peripheral blood, taken in a trial of Ad26.COV2.S vaccine versus placebo. This TCR was sampled from a person aged 18 to 59 who received the Ad26.COV2.S COVID-19 vaccine or a placebo. This rearrangement joins TRBV29-1 to TRBJ2-3; the D is unclear. This CDR3 is CSVDSSDTQYF. The CDR3 bases are TGCAGCGTTGACTCGTCGGATACGCAGTATTTT.